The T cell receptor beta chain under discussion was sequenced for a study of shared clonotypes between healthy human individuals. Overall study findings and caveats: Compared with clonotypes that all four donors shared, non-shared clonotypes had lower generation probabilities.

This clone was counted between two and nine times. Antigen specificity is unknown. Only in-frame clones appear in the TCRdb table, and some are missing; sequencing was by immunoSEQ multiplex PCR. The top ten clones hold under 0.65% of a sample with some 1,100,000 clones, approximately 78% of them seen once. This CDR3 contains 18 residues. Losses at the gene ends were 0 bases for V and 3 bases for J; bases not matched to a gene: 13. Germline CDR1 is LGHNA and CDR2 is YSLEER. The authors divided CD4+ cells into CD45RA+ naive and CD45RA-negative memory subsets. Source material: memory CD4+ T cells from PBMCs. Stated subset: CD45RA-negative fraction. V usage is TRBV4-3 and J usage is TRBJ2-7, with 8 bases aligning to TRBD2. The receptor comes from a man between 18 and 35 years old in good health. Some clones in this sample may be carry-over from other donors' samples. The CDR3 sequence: CASSQDLGPGTSGYEQYF. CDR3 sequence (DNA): TGCGCCAGCAGCCAAGATTTGGGCCCAGGGACTAGTGGCTACGAGCAGTACTTC.